This T cell receptor (beta chain) was observed in a study of response to subunit inactivated influenza vaccine. The CDR3 has 10 residues. Trimming pared 8 bases from V and 9 bases from J, leaving 10 bases between. Germline V gives CDR1 SGHAT, CDR2 FQNNGV. TCRdb re-called the RT-PCR reads with MiXCR, one entry per CDR3 protein. The sample lists 500,000 or so distinct CDR3 sequences; over 9.5% were seen once. The chain has TRBV11-2 and TRBJ2-5, with no clear D. The receptor was isolated from a man in his fifties or sixties who received an inactivated influenza vaccine. The material was PBMCs from blood, obtained roughly 45 days after vaccination. The CDR3, as DNA: TGTGCCAGCGGAAGCTCGGCCCAGTACTTC. Translated: CASGSSAQYF.